The sequence of this T cell receptor (beta chain) was determined in a study of T-cell memory formation after mild COVID-19. Study results and limitations: Later expanders leaned CD4+, whereas day 15 to 85 contracting clones were balanced CD4/CD8. Contracting CD8+ clones were enriched in EMRA, CD4+ mainly in CM and EM.

This clonotype appeared many times. The target antigen is unknown. Germline V CDR1 and CDR2: SGHTA, FQGNSA. The CDR3 has 17 amino acids. The V gene end was trimmed by 4 bases and the J gene end by 8 bases; junction bases not matched to a gene: 15. The TCR alpha and TCR beta cDNA libraries, bearing sample barcodes and UMIs, were generated by 5'RACE using constant-segment primers. TCRdb used MiXCR to reprocess the 5' RACE reads, holding one entry per CDR3 protein. Among under 70,000 distinct CDR3 sequences listed, about a tenth were seen once. The clonotype was recovered from a man aged 18 to 30 who had mild COVID-19 (a few samples of this study predate the infection). Cell type and time point are not known. The sequenced material came from PBMCs or a T cell subset sorted from them (not recorded which). The chain combines TRBV7-2 with TRBJ2-1, with TRBD1 matching 9 bases. The CDR3 nucleotides read TGTGCCAGCAGCTCTAATACTGGGGGACAGGGTACCGATGAGCAGTTCTTC. It is translated as CASSSNTGGQGTDEQFF.